What follows is one T cell receptor (beta chain) and its context. This sample is part of a study of CD8 T cells in Susac syndrome. TCR beta sequencing was performed on blood CD8+ and CD4+ T cells. Matching for age and sex applied to the controls, who were healthy donors. Purification of the CD8+ and CD4+ T cells relied on negative isolation, and TEMRA cells underwent FACS enrichment. RNA was extracted with the RNeasy kit, and a quantity of about 0.45 to 1 ug was reverse transcribed using random hexamers. With immunoSEQ multiplex PCR, TCR beta CDR3 was amplified across 54 Vbeta and 13 Jbeta. One entry per CDR3 protein results from TCRdb running MiXCR on the immunoSEQ multiplex PCR reads. Of fewer than 150,000 distinct CDR3 sequences listed, 94% are singletons. The V gene lost 6 bases and the J gene lost 8 bases, with 14 bases spanning the gap. This CDR3 contains 12 residues. Germline CDR1 reads MNHEY; CDR2 reads SMNVEV (reference sequence).

The rearrangement joins TRBV27 to TRBJ2-7, with D perhaps TRBD1 (7 bases). Input material: CD8+ T cells from PBMCs. This sequence originates from a human donor in good health. In nucleotides, the CDR3 is TGTGCCAGCAGCCGGAGGGACAGACAGCAGTACTTC. It translates to CASSRRDRQQYF.